The entry below gives a single T cell receptor (beta chain) sequence along with its context. An amount of RNA that ranged from roughly 0.45 to 1 ug was reverse transcribed with random hexamers. By means of immunoSEQ multiplex PCR, TCR beta CDR3 spanning 54 Vbeta and 13 Jbeta underwent amplification. TCRdb re-called the immunoSEQ multiplex PCR reads with MiXCR, one entry per CDR3 protein. The sample includes roughly 150,000 distinct CDR3 sequences, 85% to 95% seen only once; the top ten take about 0.16%. Bulk CD8+ and CD4+ cells came from magnetic negative isolation; CD8+ TEMRA by FACS. CDR1 and CDR2 (germline): DFQATT, SNEGSKA (reference sequence). The junction had 13 bases not matched to a gene; V was cut back by 6 bases and J by 1 base. The CDR3 totals 17 residues. This entry comes from a study of CD8 T cells in Susac syndrome.

The source is a human donor with Susac syndrome. The sample was CD4+ T cells from PBMCs. V usage is TRBV20-1 and J usage is TRBJ2-5; 11 bases line up with TRBD1. In nucleotides, the CDR3 is TGCAGTGCCGGACGGACAGGGGGCGACGGGGCCCAAGAGACCCAGTACTTC. It translates to CSAGRTGGDGAQETQYF.